What follows are 19 T cell receptor beta chains derived from one specimen sequenced in a study of T cell responses to AZD1222 COVID-19 vaccine. The method was immunoSEQ multiplex PCR; TCRdb's version includes in-frame clones alone and lacks a portion of them. The table lists about 120,000 clones, 80% to 90% of them singletons, with 9% to 15% in the top ten. Sequencing was performed on peripheral blood, taken on day 0 of AZD1222 vaccination. The receptors were gathered from an adult in good health.

This chain links TRBV28 with TRBJ2-7; unclear D gene. The CDR3 is 14 residues long. Trimming stripped 3 bases from V and 2 bases from J, with 11 bases between. Germline V gene lookup returns CDR1 MDHEN and CDR2 SYDVKM. The CDR3 is CASSFGGLTYEQYF. CDR3 nucleotides: TGTGCCAGCAGTTTCGGCGGTTTAACCTACGAGCAGTACTTC.

V and J are TRBV5-6 and TRBJ2-7; D is ambiguous. Germline assignment: CDR1 SGHDT and CDR2 YYEEEE. The CDR3 runs 15 residues. Trimming left V 3 bases short and J 0 bases short, with 13 bases between. CDR3 sequence: CASSSRHRGSYEQYF. Here the CDR3 DNA reads TGTGCCAGCAGCTCTCGGCACCGCGGCTCCTACGAGCAGTACTTC.

The chain uses TRBV10-3 and TRBJ2-1, with a possible D match to TRBD1 (7 bases). This CDR3 comprises 14 residues. Deletions cut 5 bases from V and 7 bases from J, with 15 bases between. Germline CDR1 ENHRY, CDR2 SYGVKD. CDR3 in amino acids: CAISPGGSGNEQFF. The CDR3 DNA reads TGTGCCATCAGTCCAGGGGGGTCCGGTAATGAGCAGTTCTTC.

This chain links TRBV6-2 or TRBV6-3 with TRBJ2-7; D gene ambiguous. The CDR3 spans 16 residues. V was clipped by 4 bases and J by 5 bases, with 21 bases between them. The germline V gene has CDR1 MNHEY and CDR2 SVGEGT. The DNA for the CDR3 is TGTGCCAGCAGTTTTAACACTATCCTTAGGACCCACGAGCAGTACTTC. Amino acids: CASSFNTILRTHEQYF.

The chain joins TRBV19 to TRBJ2-2, with D perhaps being TRBD1 or TRBD2 (7 bases each). V was pared by 6 bases and J by 5 bases, with 19 bases between. There are 16 residues in the CDR3. Germline values: CDR1 LNHDA, CDR2 SQIVND (reference sequence). The CDR3 spells CASSYGGGGGTGELFF. CDR3 DNA: TGTGCCAGTAGCTACGGGGGAGGGGGCGGAACCGGGGAGCTGTTTTTT.

This clone appeared a few times. A read error may account for a junction end that differs from germline. This rearrangement joins TRBV14 to TRBJ1-6; D call uncertain. CDR1 and CDR2 from the germline V gene are SGHDN and FVKESK. The CDR3 sequence is 11 residues long. The CDR3 sequence: CASSQSGPPHF. In DNA form, the CDR3 reads TGTGCCAGCAGCCAGTCGGGTCCCCCCCACTTT.

The V gene is TRBV3-1 (or the pseudogene TRBV3-2), the J gene TRBJ2-4; 14 bases fit TRBD2. This CDR3 has 17 amino acids. J gave up 3 bases and V 4 bases, and 5 bases lay outside the gene matches. Germline-derived CDR1 and CDR2 are LGHDT and YNNKEL (reference sequence). The CDR3 DNA is TGTGCCAGCAGCCGGGGACTAGCGGGAGTTGTCAAAAACATTCAGTACTTC. Its translation is CASSRGLAGVVKNIQYF.

The V and J genes are TRBV19 and TRBJ2-1; TRBD2 matches 8 bases. The CDR3 length is 14 residues. Germline loops: CDR1 LNHDA, CDR2 SQIVND (reference sequence). The V gene end was trimmed by 9 bases and the J gene end by 6 bases; junction bases not matched to a gene: 10. The CDR3 nucleotides are TGTGCCAGCAACCGGGAGGGGAGGGCCAATGAGCAGTTCTTC. This gives the protein CASNREGRANEQFF.

This clone was detected a few times. V is TRBV21-1 and J is TRBJ2-5; no check of the table's D call, TRBD2, against the DNA was made. TRBV21-1 is tagged as a pseudogene. The CDR3 contains 13 residues. CDR3 region: CASSKDAGGTQYF. CDR3 DNA: TGTGCCAGCAGCAAAGATGCGGGAGGGACCCAGTACTTC.

This chain joins TRBV18 and TRBJ2-6; maybe TRBD2 (6 bases). Germline V gene data show CDR1 as KGHSH and CDR2 as LQKENI. The CDR3 covers 17 residues. V gave up 4 bases and J gave up 0 bases, with 13 bases separating them. The CDR3 region has the DNA TGTGCCAGCTCACTACCGGGACTGACCTCTGGGGCCAACGTCCTGACTTTC. This gives the protein CASSLPGLTSGANVLTF. Full variable domain (missing parts from reference TRBV18 and TRBJ2-6): NAGVMQNPRHLVRRRGQEARLRCSPMKGHSHVYWYRQLPEEGLKFMVYLQKENIIDESGMPKERFSAEFPKEGPSILRIQQVVRGDSAAYFCASSLPGLTSGANVLTFGAGSRLTVL.

The V and J genes are TRBV29-1 and TRBJ2-7, with 7 bases that match TRBD1. CDR1 is SQVTM and CDR2 is ANQGSEA in the germline V gene. The trim removed 5 bases at V and 6 bases at J, leaving 7 bases unmatched. The CDR3 totals 12 residues. CDR3 nucleotides: TGCAGCGTTCGGGACAGCCTTGGCGAGCAGTACTTC. Its translation is CSVRDSLGEQYF.

This sequence joins TRBV19 and TRBJ1-3, with a possible D match to TRBD1 (5 bases). The CDR3 covers 16 residues. The germline V and J ends were trimmed by 3 bases and 1 base, with 13 bases remaining between them. From germline, CDR1 is LNHDA and CDR2 SQIVND (reference sequence). The chain's CDR3 is CASSIGTGLSGNTIYF. The DNA of the CDR3 is TGTGCCAGTAGTATCGGGACTGGATTATCTGGAAACACCATATATTTT.

The chain couples TRBV28 to TRBJ1-6; D is ambiguous. CDR1 and CDR2 (germline): MDHEN, SYDVKM. This CDR3 is built from 13 residues. V was clipped by 1 base and J by 12 bases, with 10 bases between them. CDR3 DNA: TGTGCCAGCAGTTTATCCGGGCGGGAACCCCTCCACTTT. Its translation: CASSLSGREPLHF.

The gene calls are TRBV7-8 and TRBJ2-2; possible D gene TRBD1, 6 bases. V lost 5 bases, J lost 5 bases, and 9 bases lay in between. Per the germline V gene, CDR1 is SGHVS and CDR2 is FQNEAQ. The CDR3 has 13 residues. CDR3 nucleotides: TGTGCCAGCAGCCAAGGGGGAACCGGGGAGCTGTTTTTT. Translated, it gives CASSQGGTGELFF.

The V call is TRBV15, the J call TRBJ2-7; unclear D gene. V lost 0 bases to trimming and J lost 3 bases, with 6 bases between them. Germline CDR1 reads LNHNV; CDR2 reads YYDKDF (reference sequence). This CDR3 has 13 amino acids. The CDR3 DNA follows: TGTGCCACCAGCAGAGATTCAGTCTACGAGCAGTACTTC. Its protein is CATSRDSVYEQYF.

The rearrangement joins TRBV3-1 (or the pseudogene TRBV3-2) to TRBJ1-2; D remains ambiguous. Germline V CDR1 and CDR2: LGHDT, YNNKEL (reference sequence). CDR3 size: 13 residues. The V and J ends lost 4 bases and 8 bases respectively, with 14 bases between them. The CDR3 here is CASSRGPPQGYTF. As DNA, the CDR3 is TGTGCCAGCAGCCGAGGGCCACCCCAGGGCTACACCTTC.

J is TRBJ1-1 and V is TRBV7-8; TRBD1 is a possible D gene (6 bases). Trimming removed 2 bases from V and 1 base from J, with 17 bases in between. This CDR3 spans 17 amino acids. The germline V gene has CDR1 SGHVS and CDR2 FQNEAQ. CDR3 nucleotide sequence: TGTGCCAGCAGCTTACTTGGGGGCGCCCCTTCGAACACTGAAGCTTTCTTT. It translates to CASSLLGGAPSNTEAFF.

The chain is built from TRBV30 and TRBJ2-7, with TRBD2 matching over 8 bases. CDR3 length equals 13 residues. From germline, CDR1 is GTSNPN and CDR2 SVGIG (reference sequence). With V trimmed by 5 bases and J by 4 bases, 7 bases remained unmatched. In DNA, the CDR3 is TGTGCCTGGCTTCCTAGCGGGCCATACGAGCAGTACTTC. It yields the protein CAWLPSGPYEQYF.

The chain joins TRBV9 to TRBJ1-4; 12 bases match TRBD1. In germline, CDR1 is SGDLS, CDR2 YYNGEE. This CDR3 contains 16 residues. V lost 3 bases, J lost 3 bases, and 3 bases stayed unmatched. In DNA, the CDR3 is TGTGCCAGCAGCGGGGACAGGGGGCCACCTAATGAAAAACTGTTTTTT. This translates into CASSGDRGPPNEKLFF.